This TCR beta chain was obtained from a study of multiple sclerosis patients with progressive multifocal leukoencephalopathy. Regarding this clone: Its antigen is not identified.

Spiked into each PCR were synthetic inline TR CDR3 controls of all V-J pairings. The protocol was immunoSEQ multiplex PCR, while the TCRdb copy is restricted to in-frame clones and leaves out a portion. The table records about 30,000 clones, almost 90% of them present only once. General observations from the study: Most PML patients had lower entropy, suggesting less diverse TRB repertoires. Before and during natalizumab, the clones expanded at PML already existed.

Germline V gives CDR1 SEHNR, CDR2 FQNEAQ (reference sequence). The CDR3 has 15 amino acids. With V trimmed by 5 bases and J by 4 bases, 7 bases remained unmatched. Time point in this sample: around 12 months of natalizumab therapy. The V and J genes are TRBV7-9 and TRBJ1-4; TRBD1 matches at 7 bases. The sequence came from a human donor with multiple sclerosis. Here the sequenced sample was PBMCs, taken from a patient treated with natalizumab. The CDR3 loop reads CASSLSGTDNEKLFF. For the CDR3, the DNA is TGTGCCAGCAGCCTTTCCGGGACAGATAATGAAAAACTGTTTTTT.